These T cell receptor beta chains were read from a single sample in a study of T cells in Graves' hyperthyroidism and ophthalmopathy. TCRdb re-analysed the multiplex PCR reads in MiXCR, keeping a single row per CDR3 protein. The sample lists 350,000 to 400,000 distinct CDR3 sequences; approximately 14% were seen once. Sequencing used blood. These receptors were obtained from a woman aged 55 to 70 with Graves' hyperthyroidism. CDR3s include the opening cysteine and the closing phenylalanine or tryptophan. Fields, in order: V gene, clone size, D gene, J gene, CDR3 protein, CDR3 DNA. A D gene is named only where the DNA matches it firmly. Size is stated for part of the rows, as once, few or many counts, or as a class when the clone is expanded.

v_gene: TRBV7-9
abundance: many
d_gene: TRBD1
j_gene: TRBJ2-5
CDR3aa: CASSLRDRKEETQYF
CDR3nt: TGTGCCAGCAGCCTAAGGGACAGGAAAGAGGAGACCCAGTACTTC

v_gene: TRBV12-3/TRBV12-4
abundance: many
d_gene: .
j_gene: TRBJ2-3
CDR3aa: CASKRGTDTQYF
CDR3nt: TGTGCCAGCAAACGGGGCACAGATACGCAGTATTTT

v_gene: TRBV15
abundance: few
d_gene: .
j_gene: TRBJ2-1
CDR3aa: CATNRDGRYNEQFF
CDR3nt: TGTGCCACCAACAGAGATGGGAGGTATAATGAGCAGTTCTTC

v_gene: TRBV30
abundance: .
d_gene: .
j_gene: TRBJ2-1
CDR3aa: CAWIIGGSYNEQFF
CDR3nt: TGTGCCTGGATAATCGGCGGGTCTTACAATGAGCAGTTCTTC

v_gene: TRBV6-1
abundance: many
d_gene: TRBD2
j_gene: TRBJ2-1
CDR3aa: CASRPPRRASGRHEQFF
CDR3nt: TGTGCCAGCAGACCCCCTCGGAGGGCTAGCGGGAGGCATGAGCAGTTCTTC

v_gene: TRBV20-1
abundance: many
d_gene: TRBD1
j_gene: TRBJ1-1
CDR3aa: CSASQGGGEAFF
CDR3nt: TGCAGTGCTAGTCAGGGGGGAGGCGAAGCTTTCTTT

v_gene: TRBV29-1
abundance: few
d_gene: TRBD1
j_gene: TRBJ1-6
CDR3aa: CSVLVDGTGYSPLHF
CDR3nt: TGCAGCGTTTTAGTAGACGGGACAGGGTATTCACCCCTCCACTTT

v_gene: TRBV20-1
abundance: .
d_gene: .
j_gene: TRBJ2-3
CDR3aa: CSARGSEGRDTQYF
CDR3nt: TGCAGTGCTAGAGGTAGCGAGGGGAGGGATACGCAGTATTTT

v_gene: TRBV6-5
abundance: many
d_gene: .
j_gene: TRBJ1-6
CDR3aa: CASSYSSRGAGDSPLHF
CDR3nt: TGTGCCAGCAGTTACTCGAGTAGGGGGGCCGGGGATTCACCCCTCCACTTT

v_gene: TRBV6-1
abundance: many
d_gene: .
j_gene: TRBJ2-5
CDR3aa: CASTLGFGQETQYF
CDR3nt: TGTGCCAGCACCTTAGGGTTCGGCCAAGAGACCCAGTACTTC

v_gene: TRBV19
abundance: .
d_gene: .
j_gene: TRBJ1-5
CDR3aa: CASSILSSNQPQHF
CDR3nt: TGTGCCAGTAGTATCTTAAGTAGCAATCAGCCCCAGCATTTT

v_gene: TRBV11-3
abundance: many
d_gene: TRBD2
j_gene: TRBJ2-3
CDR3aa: CASGPLAGDTDTQYF
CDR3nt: TGTGCCAGCGGCCCCCTAGCGGGGGACACAGATACGCAGTATTTT

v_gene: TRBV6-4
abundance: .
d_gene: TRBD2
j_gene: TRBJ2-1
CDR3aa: CASSDYGLAGAVNEQFF
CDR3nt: TGTGCCAGCAGTGACTATGGACTAGCGGGAGCCGTCAATGAGCAGTTCTTC

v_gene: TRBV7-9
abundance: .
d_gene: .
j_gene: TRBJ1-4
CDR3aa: CASSSPRGAGGEKLFF
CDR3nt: TGTGCCAGCAGCTCCCCACGAGGGGCTGGGGGGGAAAAACTGTTTTTT

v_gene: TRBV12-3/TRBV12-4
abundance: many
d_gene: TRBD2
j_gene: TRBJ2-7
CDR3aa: CASSPYSGRPNEQYF
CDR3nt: TGTGCCAGCAGTCCTTATAGCGGGAGACCCAACGAGCAGTACTTC